This T cell receptor beta chain was sequenced in a study of molecular identifiers for immune sequencing clone quantification. This CDR3 is 14 amino acids long. In the case of this clonotype: Sequence at one end of the junction differs from germline and may be a read error.

Via MiXCR, TCRdb re-called the PCR reads, giving one row per CDR3 protein. The data contain about 12,000 distinct CDR3 sequences, approximately 20% of them singletons. The rearrangement joins TRBV5-3 to TRBJ2-3; no clear D. TRBV5-3 belongs to the ORF category, with a function that is uncertain. The origin of this receptor is a human donor in good health. Some libraries in this study had Jurkat cell RNA spiked in. The specimen was naive CD8+ T cells from blood, with Jurkat cell RNA spiked in. Subset denoted: FACS-sorted CD8+CD4-CCR7+CD45RA+ naive T cells. In DNA, the CDR3 is TGTGCCAGCAGCTTGACTGCTAGCACAGATACGCAGTATTTT. It codes for CASSLTASTDTQYF.